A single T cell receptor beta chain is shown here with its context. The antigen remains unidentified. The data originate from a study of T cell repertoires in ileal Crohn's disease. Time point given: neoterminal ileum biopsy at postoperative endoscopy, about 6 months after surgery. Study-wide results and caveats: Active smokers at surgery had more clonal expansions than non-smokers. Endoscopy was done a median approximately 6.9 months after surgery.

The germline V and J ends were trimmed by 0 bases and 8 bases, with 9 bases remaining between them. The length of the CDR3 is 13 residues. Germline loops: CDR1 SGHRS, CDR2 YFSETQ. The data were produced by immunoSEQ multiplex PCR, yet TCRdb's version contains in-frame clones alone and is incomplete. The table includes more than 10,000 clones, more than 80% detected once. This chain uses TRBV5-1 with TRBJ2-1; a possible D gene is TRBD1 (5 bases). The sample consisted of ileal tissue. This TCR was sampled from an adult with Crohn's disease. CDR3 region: CASSLDVGDEQFF. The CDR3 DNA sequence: TGCGCCAGCAGCTTGGATGTAGGGGATGAGCAGTTCTTC.